This is a list of T cell receptor beta chains from one sample in a study of T cell repertoires in cytomegalovirus infection. TCRdb ran MiXCR on the reads and lists one entry per CDR3 protein. The table shows 150,000 to 200,000 distinct CDR3 sequences, with about an eighth occurring only once. The sequencing sample was made of PBMCs. These receptors originate from a human donor in good health (CMV status not recorded). Some clones in this sample may be carry-over from other donors' samples. Each CDR3 is given with its conserved first and last residue. A D gene is named only where the DNA matches it firmly. The size field is filled for only some rows; it gives once, few, many or a size class.

clone_size d_call j_call v_call cdr3_nt cdr3_aa
NA TRBD2 TRBJ2-1 TRBV6-2/TRBV6-3 TGTGCCAGCACGCCTGAGGGGCTGCGGGGGGGCTACAATGAGCAGTTCTTC CASTPEGLRGGYNEQFF
few NA TRBJ1-2 TRBV30 TGTGCCTGGAGTCGGGTAAGCAGGGAGAAGAACTATGGCTACACCTTC CAWSRVSREKNYGYTF
NA NA TRBJ2-5 TRBV9 TGTGCCAGCAGCGTAGAGGATTCAGAGACCCAGTACTTC CASSVEDSETQYF
NA NA TRBJ1-2 TRBV12-3/TRBV12-4 TGTGCCAGCAGCCCGGGGATCTTAGCTAACTATGGCTACACCTTC CASSPGILANYGYTF
many NA TRBJ1-5 TRBV7-9 TGTGCCAGCAGCTTAGGGCATAGCAATCAGCCCCAGCATTTT CASSLGHSNQPQHF
many NA TRBJ1-1 TRBV7-2 TGTGCCAGCGTATTGAAAGCTTTCTTT CASVLKAFF
NA NA TRBJ2-2 TRBV5-1 TGCGCCAGCAGCTTGATGACAGGAATCACCGGGGAGCTGTTTTTT CASSLMTGITGELFF
NA TRBD1 TRBJ2-7 TRBV29-1 TGCAGCGTTAGGACAGGGTACTCCTACGAGCAGTACTTC CSVRTGYSYEQYF
many NA TRBJ1-2 TRBV7-9 TGTGCCAGCAGCCCCGGGGGTCGTGGCGGGAACTATGGCTACACCTTC CASSPGGRGGNYGYTF
NA TRBD1 TRBJ1-5 TRBV5-1 TGCGCCAGCAGCCCCGGGACAGGGGGCAATCAGCCCCAGCATTTT CASSPGTGGNQPQHF
many TRBD2 TRBJ2-3 TRBV7-2 TGTGCCAGCAGTCGGACATCTAGCGGGTCCTACACAGATACGCAGTATTTT CASSRTSSGSYTDTQYF
many NA TRBJ1-1 TRBV7-8 TGTGCCAGCAGCCCAAGTGGGGGGCCAGGGGACACTGAAGCTTTCTTT CASSPSGGPGDTEAFF
many TRBD2 TRBJ2-7 TRBV6-6 TGTGCCAGCAGTTACGGGACTAGCGGGAGGGTAGAGCAGTACTTC CASSYGTSGRVEQYF
few NA TRBJ1-1 TRBV10-3 TGTGCCATCAGTGAGTCAGGGGTATTCACTGAAGCTTTCTTT CAISESGVFTEAFF
NA TRBD2 TRBJ2-3 TRBV28 TGTGCCAGCAGTCCAGGACTAGCGGGAGGGTTGAGGCGAGATACGCAGTATTTT CASSPGLAGGLRRDTQYF
many NA TRBJ1-3 TRBV5-1 TGCGCCAGCAGCCTAGACAGCGCCGGGTCTGGAAACACCATATATTTT CASSLDSAGSGNTIYF
NA NA TRBJ1-1 TRBV5-6 TGTGCCAGCAACTTTCAGGAACTGAACACTGAAGCTTTCTTT CASNFQELNTEAFF
few NA TRBJ2-5 TRBV15 TGTGCCACCAGCAGAGATCCGGGGACCCAGTACTTC CATSRDPGTQYF